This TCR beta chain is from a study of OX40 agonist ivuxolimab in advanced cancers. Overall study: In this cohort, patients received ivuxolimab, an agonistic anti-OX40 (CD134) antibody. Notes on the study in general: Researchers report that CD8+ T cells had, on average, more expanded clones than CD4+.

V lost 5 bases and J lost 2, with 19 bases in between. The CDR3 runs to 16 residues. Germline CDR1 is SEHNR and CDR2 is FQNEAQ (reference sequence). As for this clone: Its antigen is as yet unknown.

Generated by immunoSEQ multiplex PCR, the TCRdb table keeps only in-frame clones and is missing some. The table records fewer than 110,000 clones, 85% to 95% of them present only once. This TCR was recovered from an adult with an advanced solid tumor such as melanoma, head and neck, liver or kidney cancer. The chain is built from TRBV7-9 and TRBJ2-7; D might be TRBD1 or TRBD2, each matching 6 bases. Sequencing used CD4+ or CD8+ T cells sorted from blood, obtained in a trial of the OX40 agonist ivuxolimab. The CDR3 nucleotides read TGTGCCAGCAGCCCGAAGGGGGGACCCCTGGCCTACGAGCAGTACTTC. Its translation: CASSPKGGPLAYEQYF.